This T cell receptor beta chain was documented in a study of shared clonotypes between healthy human individuals. It was CD45RO-negative cells, positively selected for CCR7, that made up naive CD8 cells, with terminally differentiated effector memory CD45RA+ cells excluded. The table came from immunoSEQ multiplex PCR; TCRdb's copy has only in-frame clones and leaves some out. The sample lists roughly 2 million clones, over 85% seen once, with about 1.1% in the top ten. This CDR3 has 16 residues. J was trimmed by 2 bases and V by 3 bases; bases with no gene match: 7. CDR1 MGHRA and CDR2 YSYEKL come from the germline V gene.

The material sequenced was naive CD8+ T cells sorted from blood. This receptor was identified in a young man in good health. V and J are TRBV4-1 and TRBJ2-5, with 9 nucleotides matching TRBD2. The CDR3 loop is CASSQPGRGGQETQYF. CDR3 coding DNA: TGCGCCAGCAGCCAGCCAGGGCGGGGGGGACAAGAGACCCAGTACTTC.